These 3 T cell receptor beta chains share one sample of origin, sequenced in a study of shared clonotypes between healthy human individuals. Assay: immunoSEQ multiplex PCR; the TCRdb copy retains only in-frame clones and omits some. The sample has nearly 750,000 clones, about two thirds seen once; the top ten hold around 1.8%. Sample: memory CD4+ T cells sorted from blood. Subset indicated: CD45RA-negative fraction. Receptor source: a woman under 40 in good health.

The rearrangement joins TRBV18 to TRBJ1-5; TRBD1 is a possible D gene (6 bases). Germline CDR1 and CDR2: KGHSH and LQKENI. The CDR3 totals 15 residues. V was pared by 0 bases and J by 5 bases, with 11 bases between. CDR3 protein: CASSPPGAQDQPQHF. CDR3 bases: TGTGCCAGCTCACCACCGGGGGCGCAGGATCAGCCCCAGCATTTT.

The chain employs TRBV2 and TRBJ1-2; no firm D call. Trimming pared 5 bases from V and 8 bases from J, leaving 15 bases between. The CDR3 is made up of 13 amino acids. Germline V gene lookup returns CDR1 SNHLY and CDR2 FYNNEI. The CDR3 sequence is CASSRGILPGYTF. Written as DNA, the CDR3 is TGTGCCAGCAGTCGGGGAATTTTACCGGGCTACACCTTC. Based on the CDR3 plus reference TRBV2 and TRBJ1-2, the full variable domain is EPEVTQTPSHQVTQMGQEVILRCVPISNHLYFYWYRQILGQKVEFLVSFYNNEISEKSEIFDDQFSVERPDGSNFTLKIRSTKLEDSAMYFCASSRGILPGYTFGSGTRLTVV.

The CDR3 spells CASSTGQPSGNTIYF. In DNA form, the CDR3 reads TGTGCCAGCAGCACTGGACAGCCCTCTGGAAACACCATATATTTT. The chain has TRBV9 and TRBJ1-3; the D gene is possibly TRBD1 (6 bases). The germline V gene has CDR1 SGDLS and CDR2 YYNGEE. This CDR3 spans 15 amino acids. The V gene lost 4 bases and the J gene lost 0 bases, with 11 bases spanning the gap.